This T cell receptor beta chain was observed in a study of cytotoxic CD8 clonotypes in ibrutinib-treated CLL. Across the whole study: The patient breakdown showed some eleven relapsed/refractory and under 16 treatment-naive cases, with about 18 IGHV unmutated. Collecting the response samples happened after a median 12 months of treatment, with a range of 6 to 36. Study results and caveats: In comparison with age-matched healthy donors, baseline clonality was higher and tracked circulating CD8+ T-cell counts. Sampling times differed between sustained-remission and progressing patients.

The CDR3 runs 11 residues. The ends were cut back, 4 bases at V and 4 bases at J, with 5 bases in the middle. Germline V gives CDR1 SNHLY, CDR2 FYNNEI. The method was immunoSEQ multiplex PCR; TCRdb's version includes in-frame clones alone and lacks a portion of them. The repertoire consists of just over 200,000 clones, with approximately 70% occurring once and the leading ten covering more than 4.5%. With regard to this clone: Its target is unknown.

The chain joins TRBV2 to TRBJ2-7, with D hard to call. This sequence originates from a human donor with chronic lymphocytic leukemia. The sample here was PBMCs, taken after 12 months of ibrutinib treatment. Here the CDR3 reads CASSAAYEQYF. The CDR3 DNA sequence: TGTGCCAGCAGTGCGGCTTACGAGCAGTACTTC.